This T cell receptor beta chain was documented in a study of cytomegalovirus exposure and HLA in healthy donors. In the study overall: Within an early data release were about 85 million unique TCRs drawn from HLA-typed donors. Whole-study findings and limits: The classifier was said to identify cytomegalovirus status with high specificity and sensitivity.

V was pared by 1 base and J by 3 bases, with 4 bases of the junction left unmatched. The CDR3 runs 16 residues. Germline loops: CDR1 KGHSH, CDR2 LQKENI. PCR employed 60 Vbeta and 13 Jbeta primers. TCRdb's copy holds only in-frame clones and misses some; the assay was immunoSEQ multiplex PCR. The sample contains about 160,000 clones, approximately 78% of which appear only once. Remarks on this clone: Its target is not known.

The clonotype originates from a male donor in good health and CMV-seronegative. Specimen: PBMCs. V gene TRBV18 combines with J gene TRBJ2-1; TRBD1 matches 9 bases. The CDR3: CASSPLQGAVYNEQFF. CDR3 nucleotide sequence: TGTGCCAGCTCACCACTACAGGGGGCCGTCTACAATGAGCAGTTCTTC. Variable domain in full (rest from reference TRBV18 and TRBJ2-1): NAGVMQNPRHLVRRRGQEARLRCSPMKGHSHVYWYRQLPEEGLKFMVYLQKENIIDESGMPKERFSAEFPKEGPSILRIQQVVRGDSAAYFCASSPLQGAVYNEQFFGPGTRLTVL.